This T cell receptor beta chain was sequenced in a study of T cell changes during pregnancy in multiple sclerosis. TCRdb's copy holds only in-frame clones and misses some; the assay was immunoSEQ multiplex PCR. Of 38,000 or so clones detected, 75% to 95% appear once; the ten largest clones hold approximately 8.4%. The CDR3 is 14 residues long. Looked up from germline, CDR1 is SGDLS and CDR2 is YYNGEE. Trimming cost V 2 bases and J 4 bases; bases outside gene matches: 6. This TCR was recovered from a female donor with multiple sclerosis, enrolled in a pregnancy study. Sequenced here: CD8+ T cells from peripheral blood mononuclear cells, sampled before pregnancy. The chain uses TRBV9 and TRBJ2-7, with TRBD1 matching 7 bases. The CDR3 DNA sequence: TGTGCCAGCAGCGTCCGGGACAGTCCTTACGAGCAGTACTTC. Protein: CASSVRDSPYEQYF.